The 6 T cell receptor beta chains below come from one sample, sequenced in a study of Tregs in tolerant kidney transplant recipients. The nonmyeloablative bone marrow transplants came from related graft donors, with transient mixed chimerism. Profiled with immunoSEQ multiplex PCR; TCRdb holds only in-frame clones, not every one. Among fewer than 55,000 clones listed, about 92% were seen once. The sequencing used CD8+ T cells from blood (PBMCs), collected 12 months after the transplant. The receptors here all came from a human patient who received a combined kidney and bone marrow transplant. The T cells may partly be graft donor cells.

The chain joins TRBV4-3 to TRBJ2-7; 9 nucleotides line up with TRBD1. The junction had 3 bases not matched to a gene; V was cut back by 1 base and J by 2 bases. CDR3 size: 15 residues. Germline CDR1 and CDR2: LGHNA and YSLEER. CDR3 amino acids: CASSQGGTGTYEQYF. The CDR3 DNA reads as TGCGCCAGCAGCCAAGGGGGGACAGGGACCTACGAGCAGTACTTC.

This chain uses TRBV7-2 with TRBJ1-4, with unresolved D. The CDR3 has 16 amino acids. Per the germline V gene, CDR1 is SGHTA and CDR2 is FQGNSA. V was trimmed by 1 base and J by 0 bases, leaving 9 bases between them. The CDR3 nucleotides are TGTGCCAGCAGCTTAGTACTGGTACCAACTAATGAAAAACTGTTTTTT. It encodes CASSLVLVPTNEKLFF.

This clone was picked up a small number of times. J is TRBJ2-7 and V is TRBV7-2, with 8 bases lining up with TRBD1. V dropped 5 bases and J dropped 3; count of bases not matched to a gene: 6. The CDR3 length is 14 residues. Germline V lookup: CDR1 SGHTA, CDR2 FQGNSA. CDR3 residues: CASSHRDRNYEQYF. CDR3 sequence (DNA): TGTGCCAGCAGCCACCGGGACAGGAACTACGAGCAGTACTTC.

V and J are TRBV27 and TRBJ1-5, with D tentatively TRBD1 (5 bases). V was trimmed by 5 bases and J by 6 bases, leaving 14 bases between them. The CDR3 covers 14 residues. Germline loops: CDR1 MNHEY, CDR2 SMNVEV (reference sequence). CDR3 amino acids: CASSPRGVSQPQHF. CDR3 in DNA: TGTGCCAGCAGTCCACGGGGGGTTAGTCAGCCCCAGCATTTT.

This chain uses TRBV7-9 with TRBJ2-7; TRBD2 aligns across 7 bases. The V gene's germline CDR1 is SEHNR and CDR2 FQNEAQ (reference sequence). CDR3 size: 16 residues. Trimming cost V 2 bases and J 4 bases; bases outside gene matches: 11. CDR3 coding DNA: TGTGCCAGCAGCTTAATCACGTCAGCGGGGCGGTACGAGCAGTACTTC. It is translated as CASSLITSAGRYEQYF.

Here the CDR3 DNA reads TGTGCCAGCAGCTCATCGACTAGCGGGAGGGACGAGCAGTACTTC. It encodes CASSSSTSGRDEQYF. V is TRBV9 and J is TRBJ2-7; 14 bases are a match to TRBD2. Germline V gene sequence: CDR1 SGDLS, CDR2 YYNGEE. With 4 bases clipped from V and 5 bases from J, the junction kept 5 bases outside the gene matches. The length of the CDR3 is 15 residues.